The 19 T cell receptor beta chains in this list originate from one sample, sequenced in a study of cytomegalovirus exposure and HLA in healthy donors. The PCR used 60 Vbeta and 13 Jbeta primers. The protocol was immunoSEQ multiplex PCR, while the TCRdb copy is restricted to in-frame clones and leaves out a portion. The sample consists of fewer than 200,000 clones, less than 90% of them appearing once. The material sequenced was PBMCs. Receptors were obtained from a man aged 45-60 years in good health and CMV-seronegative.

The gene calls are TRBV19 and TRBJ1-1, with TRBD1 matching over 7 bases. This CDR3 spans 17 amino acids. V dropped 5 bases and J dropped 2; count of bases not matched to a gene: 14. CDR1 is LNHDA and CDR2 is SQIVND in the germline V gene (reference sequence). CDR3: CASSSTRQGARNTEAFF. The CDR3 region has the DNA TGTGCCAGTAGTTCCACCAGACAGGGTGCTCGAAACACTGAAGCTTTCTTT.

The chain links TRBV6-5 to TRBJ2-1; 8 nucleotides match TRBD2. The CDR3 runs to 15 residues. V was clipped by 2 bases and J by 14 bases; unmatched bases: 14. In germline, CDR1 is MNHEY, CDR2 SVGAGI. CDR3 amino acids: CASSYGSGTRGAKFF. The CDR3 DNA reads as TGTGCCAGCAGTTACGGGTCTGGGACTAGGGGGGCCAAGTTCTTC.

The chain's CDR3 is CAISKGEGVSEAFF. DNA for the CDR3: TGTGCCATCAGTAAGGGAGAGGGGGTCTCTGAAGCTTTCTTT. The chain links TRBV10-3 to TRBJ1-1; TRBD1 might be the D (6 bases). CDR1 is ENHRY, CDR2 SYGVKD, per germline. The CDR3 loop spans 14 amino acids. V was pared by 5 bases and J by 6 bases, with 16 bases between.

About this clone itself: The missing conserved phenylalanine or tryptophan at the end of this CDR3 makes a read error likely. No DNA is shown, since the ends of the CDR3 on it are uncertain; the CDR3 is the one TCRdb lists. This chain joins TRBV7-9 and TRBJ2-7; TRBD1, the table's D call, lacks a check against the DNA. CDR1 is SEHNR and CDR2 is FQNEAQ in the germline V gene (reference sequence). 12 amino acids form the CDR3, both terminal residues included. The chain's CDR3 is CSSSLPGDRGPR.

This sequence joins TRBV4-3 and TRBJ2-7, with D possibly being TRBD1 (6 bases). Germline lookup yields CDR1 LGHNA and CDR2 YSLEER. Trimming left V 3 bases short and J 2 bases short, with 14 bases between. The CDR3 is 15 residues long. The CDR3 DNA sequence: TGCGCCAGCAGCCAGGGGGAGACAGGAGCCTACGAGCAGTACTTC. Translated: CASSQGETGAYEQYF.

The sample holds one count of this clone. The chain combines TRBV20-1 with TRBJ2-5; D not certain. The CDR3 consists of 10 residues. V shed 7 bases and J shed 2 bases, with 5 bases lying between them. Germline-derived CDR1 and CDR2 are DFQATT and SNEGSKA (reference sequence). CDR3 region: CSGLQETQYF. The CDR3 bases are TGCAGTGGACTGCAAGAGACCCAGTACTTC.

The genes are TRBV7-2 and TRBJ2-1; D is unclear. Trimming removed 3 bases from V and 8 bases from J, with 8 bases in between. Germline assignment: CDR1 SGHTA and CDR2 FQGNSA. CDR3 length equals 12 residues. The DNA of the CDR3 is TGTGCCAGCAGCTTCGGTTCACATGAGCAGTTCTTC. Translated: CASSFGSHEQFF.

The chain uses TRBV21-1 and TRBJ2-1; the table's D call, TRBD2, was not checked against the DNA. TRBV21-1 is an annotated pseudogene. The CDR3 totals 18 residues. The CDR3 DNA reads TGTGCCAGCAGCAAAGAGGTCCTAGCGGGAGGGCCGTGTAATGAGCAGTTCTTC. This gives the protein CASSKEVLAGGPCNEQFF.

This sequence joins TRBV5-8 and TRBJ1-1; the D gene is possibly TRBD1 (6 bases). The CDR3 is 15 amino acids. CDR1 is SGHTS, CDR2 YDEGEE, per germline. The V and J ends lost 4 bases and 1 base respectively, with 14 bases between them. CDR3 sequence: CASSPRTATNTEAFF. The DNA of the CDR3 is TGTGCCAGCAGCCCCCGGACAGCGACGAACACTGAAGCTTTCTTT.

The gene calls are TRBV10-3 and TRBJ2-3, with 7 bases identical to TRBD2. The CDR3 spans 13 residues. The germline V gene encodes CDR1 ENHRY and CDR2 SYGVKD. J was trimmed by 2 bases and V by 10 bases; bases with no gene match: 6. In DNA, the CDR3 is TGTGCCACCTACGCGGGGGTCACAGATACGCAGTATTTT. Its protein is CATYAGVTDTQYF.

The genes are TRBV5-1 and TRBJ2-7, with no clear D. Trimming pared 0 bases from V and 0 bases from J, leaving 4 bases between. The CDR3 covers 13 residues. Germline CDR1 reads SGHRS; CDR2 reads YFSETQ. This chain's CDR3 is CASSLAGSYEQYF. The CDR3 DNA reads as TGCGCCAGCAGCTTGGCCGGCTCCTACGAGCAGTACTTC.

This chain connects TRBV11-3 to TRBJ2-3; D may be TRBD2 (6 bases). The CDR3 runs 17 residues. V lost 1 base and J 0 bases, leaving 14 bases between the germline ends. The germline V gene has CDR1 SGHNT and CDR2 YENEEA. Here the CDR3 reads CASSLGVGGESTDTQYF. CDR3 nucleotide sequence: TGTGCCAGCAGCTTAGGCGTCGGCGGGGAGAGCACAGATACGCAGTATTTT.

The V call is TRBV11-3, the J call TRBJ2-1, with TRBD2 identical over 10 bases. There are 16 residues in the CDR3. CDR1 is SGHNT and CDR2 is YENEEA in the germline V gene. Trimming at V came to 5 bases and at J to 3 bases, leaving 7 bases not matched to a gene. CDR3 amino acids: CASSPLSGRVYNEQFF. The CDR3 region has the DNA TGTGCCAGCAGCCCCCTGAGCGGGAGGGTCTACAATGAGCAGTTCTTC.

The sample holds one count of this clone. The chain links TRBV5-6 to TRBJ2-7; the D gene is possibly TRBD2 (6 bases). Trimming stripped 4 bases from V and 4 bases from J, with 18 bases between. This CDR3 is built from 15 residues. The germline gives CDR1 SGHDT, CDR2 YYEEEE. This CDR3 reads CASSPGTSSVYEQYF. CDR3 bases: TGTGCCAGCAGCCCAGGGACTTCAAGCGTATACGAGCAGTACTTC.

This clone was counted a single time. This chain connects TRBV27 to TRBJ2-5; the D gene is possibly TRBD1 (5 bases). CDR3 length equals 18 residues. Trimming cost V 5 bases and J 5 bases, with 27 bases left between them. CDR1 is MNHEY and CDR2 is SMNVEV in the germline V gene (reference sequence). The CDR3 region has the DNA TGTGCCAGCAGTCCTCTAGATAAGGACACAACAATTAAGGAGACCCAGTACTTC. Protein: CASSPLDKDTTIKETQYF.

The V gene is TRBV4-1, the J gene TRBJ2-5; no clear D. The CDR3 sequence is 16 residues long. Germline V gene sequence: CDR1 MGHRA, CDR2 YSYEKL. V was shortened by 4 bases and J by 2 bases, with 17 bases between the two germline ends. CDR3: CASSPPLGSRQETQYF. As DNA, the CDR3 is TGCGCCAGCAGCCCCCCCCTAGGTAGCAGACAAGAGACCCAGTACTTC.

V is TRBV11-2 and J is TRBJ2-7; TRBD2 aligns across 12 bases. Germline CDR1 SGHAT, CDR2 FQNNGV. The V segment lost 4 bases and the J segment 5 bases; nucleotides outside the gene matches: 6. The CDR3 runs to 15 residues. The CDR3 spells CASSSLAGGRHEQYF. The CDR3, as DNA: TGTGCCAGCAGCTCCCTAGCGGGAGGGAGGCACGAGCAGTACTTC.

V is TRBV7-3 and J is TRBJ2-1; D is possibly TRBD2 (6 bases). The V and J ends lost 5 bases and 6 bases respectively, with 17 bases between them. The CDR3 length is 15 residues. The germline V gene encodes CDR1 SGHTA and CDR2 FQGTGA. In nucleotides, the CDR3 is TGTGCCAGCAGCCTGGGGCGGGATAGGAGCAATGAGCAGTTCTTC. It specifies CASSLGRDRSNEQFF. Variable domain in full (rest from reference TRBV7-3 and TRBJ2-1): GAGVSQTPSNKVTEKGKYVELRCDPISGHTALYWYRQSLGQGPEFLIYFQGTGAADDSGLPNDRFFAVRPEGSVSTLKIQRTERGDSAVYLCASSLGRDRSNEQFFGPGTRLTVL.

The rearrangement uses TRBV19 and TRBJ1-2, with TRBD1 matching over 9 bases. Germline V gene data show CDR1 as LNHDA and CDR2 as SQIVND (reference sequence). The CDR3 contains 15 residues. V was clipped by 1 base and J by 7 bases; unmatched bases: 7. The CDR3, as DNA: TGTGCCAGTAGTATAGTCCTACCACAGGGGGCTGGCTACACCTTC. It translates to CASSIVLPQGAGYTF. Combining the CDR3 with reference TRBV19 and TRBJ1-2 gives the whole variable domain DGGITQSPKYLFRKEGQNVTLSCEQNLNHDAMYWYRQDPGQGLRLIYYSQIVNDFQKGDIAEGYSVSREKKESFPLTVTSAQKNPTAFYLCASSIVLPQGAGYTFGSGTRLTVV.